The rows below give T cell receptor beta chains drawn from one sample of a study of blood T cell repertoires in COVID-19. Data came from immunoSEQ multiplex PCR; TCRdb stores just in-frame clones and leaves some out. The sample consists of under 400,000 clones, roughly 86% of them appearing once. Sequencing input: peripheral blood. These receptors originate from a woman in her twenties or thirties with COVID-19, enrolled during active disease. Both conserved end residues are part of each CDR3. The D gene is left open where the match is weak. Where a row states a size, it is once, few, many or the class of an expanded clone; other rows omit it.

TRBJ1-2 few TRBV4-1 TRBD1 TGCGCCAGCAGCCAGCCCCCAAGTCAGGGGGCAGTTGAGGGCTACACCTTC CASSQPPSQGAVEGYTF
TRBJ2-2 few TRBV6-4 . TGTGCCAGCAGTGACTCGGAGGGAGGGAACACCGGGGAGCTGTTTTTT CASSDSEGGNTGELFF
TRBJ1-1 . TRBV6-5 TRBD1 TGTGCCAGCAGTTACTCGACAGGGTCAGGGGCTGAAGCTTTCTTT CASSYSTGSGAEAFF
TRBJ2-2 . TRBV7-2 . TGTGCCAGCATAGCTGGCGGGATGAGGACCGGGGAGCTGTTTTTT CASIAGGMRTGELFF
TRBJ1-3 . TRBV28 . TGTGCCAGCAGTTTCAGGGTGGGCTCTGGAAACACCATATATTTT CASSFRVGSGNTIYF
TRBJ2-3 . TRBV5-1 TRBD2 TGCGCCAGCAGCTTGGCCGGGACTAGCGGGAGAACAGATACGCAGTATTTT CASSLAGTSGRTDTQYF
TRBJ2-5 . TRBV7-6 TRBD2 TGTGCCAGCAGCTCTGGACTAGCGGGAGAGGGAGAGACCCAGTACTTC CASSSGLAGEGETQYF
TRBJ2-1 . TRBV6-5 TRBD2 TGTGCCAGCAGTTACGCGGCGGGGGGCAATGAGCAGTTCTTC CASSYAAGGNEQFF
TRBJ2-1 . TRBV10-1 TRBD1 TGCGCCAGCAGTGCCGGGACAGGCTCCTACAATGAGCAGTTCTTC CASSAGTGSYNEQFF
TRBJ1-2 . TRBV4-1 . TGCGCCAGCAGCCAAGAATGGGGGGGTGGCTACACCTTC CASSQEWGGGYTF
TRBJ1-5 . TRBV6-5 TRBD1 TGTGCCAGCAGCTGGGACAGCAGTTTCAATCAGCCCCAGCATTTT CASSWDSSFNQPQHF
TRBJ2-5 . TRBV6-5 TRBD2 TGTGCCAGCCATACCCTCGCGGGAGGGAGGGAGACCCAGTACTTC CASHTLAGGRETQYF
TRBJ1-4 once TRBV5-6 . TGTGCCAGCAGGCGGGGGAGGAATGAAAAACTGTTTTTT CASRRGRNEKLFF
TRBJ2-1 . TRBV2 TRBD2 TGTGCCAGCAGGGAAAGGACTAGCGGGCTCTACAATGAGCAGTTCTTC CASRERTSGLYNEQFF
TRBJ2-5 . TRBV27 TRBD2 TGTGTCAGCAGTTGGACTAGCGGGCAACAAGAGACCCAGTACTTC CVSSWTSGQQETQYF
TRBJ2-1 . TRBV15 TRBD2 TGTGCCACCAGCAGGGGACTAGCGGGCCCCTACAATGAGCAGTTCTTC CATSRGLAGPYNEQFF
TRBJ2-7 . TRBV2 . TGTGCCAGCAGTGGATGGCGGGGATACGAGCAGTACTTC CASSGWRGYEQYF
TRBJ2-5 . TRBV25-1 . TGTGCCAGCACCCTAGGGGGAGAGACCCAGTACTTC CASTLGGETQYF
TRBJ1-2 . TRBV10-3 TRBD1 TGTGCCATCAGTGGCGGGACAGGGGCTCGGAGCCTTAACTATGGCTACACCTTC CAISGGTGARSLNYGYTF
TRBJ1-1 . TRBV6-5 TRBD1 TGTGCCAGCAACCACAGGGGCACTGAAGCTTTCTTT CASNHRGTEAFF
TRBJ2-7 . TRBV5-1 . TGCGCCAGCAGCTTGGGGATGGGGGGGCCCTACGAGCAGTACTTC CASSLGMGGPYEQYF
TRBJ2-3 . TRBV3-1/TRBV3-2 . TGTGCCAGCAGCCAAGAAGCAGCGGAATTCACAGATACGCAGTATTTT CASSQEAAEFTDTQYF